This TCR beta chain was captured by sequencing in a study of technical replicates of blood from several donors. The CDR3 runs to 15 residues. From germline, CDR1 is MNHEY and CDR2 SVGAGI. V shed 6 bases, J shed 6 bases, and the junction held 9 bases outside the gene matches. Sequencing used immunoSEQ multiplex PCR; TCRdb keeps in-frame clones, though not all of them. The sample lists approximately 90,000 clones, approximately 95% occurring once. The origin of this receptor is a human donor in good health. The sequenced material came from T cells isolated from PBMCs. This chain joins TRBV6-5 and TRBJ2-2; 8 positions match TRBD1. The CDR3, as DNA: TGTGCCAGCAGACCTTCTTGGACAGGGTCCGGGGAGCTGTTTTTT. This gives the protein CASRPSWTGSGELFF.